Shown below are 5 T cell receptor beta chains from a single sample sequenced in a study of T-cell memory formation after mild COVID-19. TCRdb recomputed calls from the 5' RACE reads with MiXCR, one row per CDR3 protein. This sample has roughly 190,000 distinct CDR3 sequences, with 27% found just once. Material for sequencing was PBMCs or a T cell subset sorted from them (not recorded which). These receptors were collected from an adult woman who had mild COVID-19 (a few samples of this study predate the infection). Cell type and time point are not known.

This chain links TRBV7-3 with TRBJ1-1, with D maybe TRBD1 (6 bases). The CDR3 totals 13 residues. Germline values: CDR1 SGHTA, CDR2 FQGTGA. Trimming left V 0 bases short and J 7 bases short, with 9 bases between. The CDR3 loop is CASSLTPGVEAFF. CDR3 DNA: TGTGCCAGCAGCTTAACGCCAGGGGTTGAAGCTTTCTTT.

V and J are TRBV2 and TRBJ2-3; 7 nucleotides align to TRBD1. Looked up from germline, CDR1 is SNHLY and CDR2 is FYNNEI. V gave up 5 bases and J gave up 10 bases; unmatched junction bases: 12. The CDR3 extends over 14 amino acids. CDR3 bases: TGTGCCAGCAGTCCAGCCCGAGACAGGGCGGCGCAGTATTTT. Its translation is CASSPARDRAAQYF.

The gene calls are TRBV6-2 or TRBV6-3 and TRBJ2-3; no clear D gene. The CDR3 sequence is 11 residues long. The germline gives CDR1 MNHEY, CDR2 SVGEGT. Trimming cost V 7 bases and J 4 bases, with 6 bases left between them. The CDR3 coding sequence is TGTGCCAGCACCTCGTCAGATACGCAGTATTTT. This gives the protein CASTSSDTQYF.

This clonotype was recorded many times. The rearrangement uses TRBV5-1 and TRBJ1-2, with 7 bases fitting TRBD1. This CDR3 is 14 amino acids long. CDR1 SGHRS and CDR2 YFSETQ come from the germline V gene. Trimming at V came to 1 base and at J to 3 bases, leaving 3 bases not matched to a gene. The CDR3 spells CASSLLTGDYGYTF. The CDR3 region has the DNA TGCGCCAGCAGCTTGTTAACAGGGGACTATGGCTACACCTTC.

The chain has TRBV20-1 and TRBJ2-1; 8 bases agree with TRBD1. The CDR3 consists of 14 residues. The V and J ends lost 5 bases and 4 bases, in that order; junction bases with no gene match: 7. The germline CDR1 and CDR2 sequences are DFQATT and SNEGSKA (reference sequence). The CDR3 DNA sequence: TGCAGTGCTTCCCGGGACAGGCGATACAATGAGCAGTTCTTC. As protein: CSASRDRRYNEQFF.